This record concerns one TCR beta chain sequence. This clone's antigen is unknown. The input lacks base qualities; no much larger clone sits a single base away. The source of the sample is a study of siplizumab effects on memory and regulatory T cells (dated by TCRdb to between 2019 and 2020). Regarding the research as a whole: The study looked at the effect of siplizumab, an anti-CD2 antibody, on alloreactive T-cell subsets in allogeneic mixed lymphocyte reactions made from human PBMCs. Summary of the overall study and its limitations: In reactions with siplizumab, an average of approximately 69% of mappable alloreactive CD4+ clones were Treg-derived, compared with approximately 29% in control reactions. Siplizumab significantly lowered the cumulative frequency of alloreactive sequences that could be traced to unstimulated CD4+ memory T cells. Because sequences at frequencies below about 10^-5 were poorly captured, only a minor fraction of alloreactive clones could be mapped back to unstimulated subsets. Unstimulated naive T cells appeared to be more diverse than memory T cells, and naive cells seemed to make a substantial contribution to the alloresponse. For roughly 75-96% of proliferating CD4+ or CD8+ clones, no naive or memory phenotype could be assigned. Whether proliferating Tregs from siplizumab cultures actually had suppressive function was not functionally confirmed.

Receptor libraries were prepared by the immunoSEQ multiplex PCR assay. Each sample had around 100,000 TCR templates assayed by the deep sequencing platform. Genomic DNA extracted from sorted T cells was used for TCRbeta CDR3 sequencing. Per the source publication's procedure: The R programming language was used for the clonal analysis of the TCRbeta CDR3 data. Comparing unstimulated samples against CFSE-low samples taken after the reaction was how alloreactive CD4+ and CD8+ clones were defined. Regulatory or non-regulatory origin of alloreactive CD4+ clones was assigned by matching sequences to the sorted unstimulated Treg and non-Treg repertoires. TCRdb retrieved this table from immuneACCESS and kept in-frame rearrangements only. Not all clones are present; in checked studies, unresolved V genes account for under half, and no reason is known for the remainder. V and J calls and clone size follow that table, whereas D and trimming were derived from the DNA. This sample has 95,000 to 100,000 clones in its table, and around 90% of those were observed once. About 12% of the sample lies in the top ten.

TCRbeta CDR3 sequencing was performed on sorted unstimulated T cells and on proliferating T cells recovered from mixed lymphocyte reactions. Fresh whole blood from roughly ten HLA-typed healthy donors was used to isolate PBMCs. Unstimulated CD4+ non-regulatory T cells were FACS-sorted to map the origin of alloreactive clones. The CDR3 runs 16 amino acids, cysteine and phenylalanine included. Only the CDR3 DNA is retained, 48 bases long and in frame from the first base. The V and J ends are trimmed by 0 bases and 4 bases, leaving 16 bases between them. The germline V gene specifies SGHDT as CDR1 and YYEEEE as CDR2.

This TCR was sampled from a human donor in good health. The receptor chain draws on TRBV5-6 and TRBJ2-5; TRBD2 is a weak D gene call, 5 bases matching. The material sequenced was non-Treg CD4+ T cells sorted from blood. What the cell subset or site label conveys for this sample: FACS-sorted unstimulated CD4+ non-regulatory T cells. This receptor has the CDR3 CASSLDMGARRETQYF. The bases are TGTGCCAGCAGCTTGGATATGGGAGCGAGAAGAGAGACCCAGTACTTC.